The 18 T cell receptor beta chains in this list originate from one sample, sequenced in a study of Tregs in tolerant kidney transplant recipients (dated by TCRdb to about 2019). Preparation of the library involved the immunoSEQ multiplex PCR assay. What TCRdb holds here is the immuneACCESS table cut down to in-frame rearrangements. Part of the clones is not present; checked against another copy, under half of the missing clones reflect an unresolved V gene, and the others are unexplained. A total of some 100,000 clones appear in this sample, roughly nine tenths of them only once. The ten largest clones represent approximately 0.54% of the sample. The sample comprised CD4+ T cells from blood. The receptors were sampled from a human donor in good health.

The rearrangement links TRBV19 to TRBJ1-1, with TRBD1 matching over 10 bases. The germline gives CDR1 LNHDA, CDR2 SQIVND (reference sequence). The CDR3 runs 14 residues. V shed 7 bases and J 3 bases; nucleotides not matched to a gene: 5. This chain's CDR3 is CASKTGQGYTEAFF. CDR3 nucleotides: TGTGCCAGTAAAACGGGACAGGGGTACACTGAAGCTTTCTTT.

This clone showed up just a few times. The rearrangement joins TRBV6-6 to TRBJ1-1; possibly TRBD1 for D (5 bases). Germline V gives CDR1 MNHNY, CDR2 SVGAGI (reference sequence). V lost 6 bases and J lost 3, with 14 bases in between. The CDR3 loop spans 14 amino acids. CDR3 region: CASRPRGGYTEAFF. CDR3 sequence (DNA): TGTGCCAGCAGGCCACGGGGGGGGTACACTGAAGCTTTCTTT.

The V and J genes are TRBV25-1 and TRBJ2-3; D possibly uses TRBD1 or TRBD2 (5 bases each). This CDR3 spans 13 amino acids. Germline V gene lookup returns CDR1 MGHDK and CDR2 SYGVNS. Trimming removed 5 bases from V and 8 bases from J, with 14 bases in between. The CDR3 loop reads CASSSGARVTQYF. CDR3 DNA sequence: TGTGCCAGCAGTTCCGGGGCTAGAGTTACGCAGTATTTT. The entire variable domain, with the rest obtained from reference TRBV25-1 and TRBJ2-3, is as follows: EADIYQTPRYLVIGTGKKITLECSQTMGHDKMYWYQQDPGMELHLIHYSYGVNSTEKGDLSSESTVSRIRTEHFPLTLESARPSHTSQYLCASSSGARVTQYFGPGTRLTVL.

The chain links TRBV6-6 to TRBJ2-1; 9 nucleotides line up with TRBD1. Germline V lookup: CDR1 MNHNY, CDR2 SVGAGI (reference sequence). This CDR3 has 13 amino acids. J was trimmed by 7 bases and V by 10 bases; bases with no gene match: 8. The CDR3 region is CATKQGAGNEQFF. CDR3 bases: TGTGCCACCAAACAGGGGGCCGGGAATGAGCAGTTCTTC.

The chain uses TRBV18 and TRBJ2-2; D may be TRBD1 (5 bases). The CDR3 extends over 15 amino acids. V lost 2 bases and J lost 3, with 10 bases in between. Germline V gene sequence: CDR1 KGHSH, CDR2 LQKENI. The CDR3 DNA follows: TGTGCCAGCTCACCAATTGGACAACACACCGGGGAGCTGTTTTTT. It codes for CASSPIGQHTGELFF.

V gene TRBV5-1 combines with J gene TRBJ1-4; TRBD1 aligns across 7 bases. The CDR3 spans 14 residues. V trimming: 9 bases; J trimming: 8 bases; junction bases outside the gene matches: 13. Germline CDR1 and CDR2: SGHRS and YFSETQ. CDR3 in amino acids: CATRGEGAGEKLFF. CDR3 coding DNA: TGCGCCACCCGGGGGGAGGGGGCAGGGGAAAAACTGTTTTTT.

The CDR3 coding sequence is TGTGCCAGCAGCTTGGGACCGGGACAGGGGAACGAGCAGTACTTC. Amino acid sequence: CASSLGPGQGNEQYF. The chain is built from TRBV7-7 and TRBJ2-7; 10 bases match TRBD1. The CDR3 is 15 residues long. V dropped 3 bases and J dropped 5; count of bases not matched to a gene: 7. Germline CDR1 is SSHAT and CDR2 is FNYEAQ (reference sequence).

This chain links TRBV5-1 with TRBJ2-5; TRBD2 might be the D (6 bases). V lost 4 bases to trimming and J lost 0 bases, with 10 bases between them. Germline CDR1 and CDR2: SGHRS and YFSETQ. This CDR3 has 14 amino acids. The CDR3 sequence is CASSPTRYQETQYF. For the CDR3, the DNA is TGCGCCAGCAGCCCGACTAGGTACCAAGAGACCCAGTACTTC. Together with reference TRBV5-1 and TRBJ2-5, the CDR3 gives the full variable domain: KAGVTQTPRYLIKTRGQQVTLSCSPISGHRSVSWYQQTPGQGLQFLFEYFSETQRNKGNFPGRFSGRQFSNSRSEMNVSTLELGDSALYLCASSPTRYQETQYFGPGTRLLVL.

The chain joins TRBV5-1 to TRBJ2-5; a possible D gene is TRBD2 (6 bases). The CDR3 extends over 14 amino acids. CDR1 SGHRS and CDR2 YFSETQ come from the germline V gene. V was cut by 1 base and J by 1 base, with 8 bases left in between. The DNA of the CDR3 is TGCGCCAGCAGCTTGACTAGCCTCCAAGAGACCCAGTACTTC. Its protein is CASSLTSLQETQYF.

As concerns this clone: Compared with germline, one end of the junction differs, possibly owing to a read error. This same CDR3 is encoded by further DNA sequences in the sample. This chain joins TRBV11-2 and TRBJ1-3, with D uncertain. The germline V gene encodes CDR1 SGHAT and CDR2 FQNNGV. The CDR3 has 14 amino acids. For the CDR3, the DNA is TGTGCCAGCAGCTTAGTTAGCTCTGGAAATACCATATATTTT. Residues: CASSLVSSGNTIYF. Filled out from reference TRBV11-2 and TRBJ1-3, the complete variable domain reads EAGVAQSPRYKIIEKRQSVAFWCNPISGHATLYWYQQILGQGPKLLIQFQNNGVVDDSQLPKDRFSAERLKGVDSTLKIQPAKLEDSAVYLCASSLVSSGNTIYFGEGSWLTVV.

In the case of this clone: Other DNA sequences within the sample encode an identical CDR3. This chain links TRBV18 with TRBJ2-5; D call uncertain. Trimming shortened V by 2 bases and J by 2 bases, and 9 bases separated the two germline ends. Germline V gene data show CDR1 as KGHSH and CDR2 as LQKENI. The CDR3 totals 14 residues. CDR3 sequence reads: CASSPGLGQETQYF. CDR3 DNA sequence: TGTGCCAGCTCACCAGGTCTCGGTCAAGAGACCCAGTACTTC.

The chain has TRBV5-1 and TRBJ2-3, with 7 bases matching TRBD2. CDR3 length: 15 amino acids. Germline lookup yields CDR1 SGHRS and CDR2 YFSETQ. V shed 4 bases, J shed 3 bases, and the junction held 8 bases outside the gene matches. CDR3 residues: CASSLGWRGTDTQYF. CDR3 bases: TGCGCCAGCAGCCTCGGGTGGCGGGGGACAGATACGCAGTATTTT.

The chain recombines TRBV12-5 with TRBJ2-2; TRBD2 agrees at 7 bases. The CDR3 is 16 amino acids. The germline gives CDR1 LGHNT, CDR2 FRNRAP. Losses at the gene ends were 4 bases for V and 4 bases for J; bases not matched to a gene: 9. The CDR3 DNA reads TGTGCTAGTGGTTCACCGTATGGCGGGGGCACCGGGGAGCTGTTTTTT. Protein sequence: CASGSPYGGGTGELFF.

The chain joins TRBV6-4 to TRBJ2-3; maybe TRBD1 (6 bases). Germline CDR1 MRHNA, CDR2 SNTAGT. CDR3 length: 14 amino acids. V was shortened by 4 bases and J by 3 bases, with 11 bases between the two germline ends. CDR3 protein: CASSAGDDTDTQYF. CDR3 nucleotides: TGTGCCAGCAGTGCAGGGGATGATACAGATACGCAGTATTTT.

This clone occurred a few times. The V and J genes are TRBV6-1 and TRBJ1-1, with D uncertain. Trimming stripped 4 bases from V and 4 bases from J, with 4 bases between. Germline values: CDR1 MNHNS, CDR2 SASEGT. The CDR3 is 11 amino acids. CDR3 coding DNA: TGTGCCAGCAGTGCGAGCACTGAAGCTTTCTTT. Protein product: CASSASTEAFF.

The CDR3 protein is CASSYSRQEETQYF. CDR3 nucleotide sequence: TGTGCCAGCAGTTACTCGAGACAGGAAGAGACCCAGTACTTC. This rearrangement joins TRBV6-5 to TRBJ2-5; possible D gene TRBD1, 6 bases. The V gene lost 0 bases and the J gene lost 3 bases, with 8 bases spanning the gap. CDR1 and CDR2 from the germline V gene are MNHEY and SVGAGI. This CDR3 has 14 residues.

The V gene is TRBV5-1, the J gene TRBJ2-3, with TRBD2 matching 8 bases. V dropped 2 bases and J dropped 4; count of bases not matched to a gene: 6. The CDR3 is made up of 15 amino acids. Per germline, CDR1 SGHRS and CDR2 YFSETQ. DNA of the CDR3: TGCGCCAGCAGCTTTACCGGGAGGGCCCCAGATACGCAGTATTTT. Protein: CASSFTGRAPDTQYF. Complete variable domain (other parts from reference TRBV5-1 and TRBJ2-3): KAGVTQTPRYLIKTRGQQVTLSCSPISGHRSVSWYQQTPGQGLQFLFEYFSETQRNKGNFPGRFSGRQFSNSRSEMNVSTLELGDSALYLCASSFTGRAPDTQYFGPGTRLTVL.

V usage is TRBV29-1 and J usage is TRBJ2-3; 12 bases agree with TRBD2. The CDR3 runs to 15 residues. CDR1 SQVTM and CDR2 ANQGSEA come from the germline V gene. Trimming cost V 4 bases and J 4 bases; bases outside gene matches: 6. The CDR3 DNA sequence: TGCAGCGTTGGGCTAGCGGGAGGGGGGGCAGATACGCAGTATTTT. Its protein product is CSVGLAGGGADTQYF.